This T cell receptor beta chain was sequenced during a study of siplizumab effects on memory and regulatory T cells. Whole-study results and caveats: No functional test confirmed suppression by proliferating siplizumab-culture Tregs. On average, about 72% of mappable alloreactive CD4+ clones were Treg-derived under siplizumab, against roughly 27% in controls. Naive T cells looked more diverse than memory cells and looked like major alloresponse contributors.

Comments on this clone: Its antigen is not identified.

CDR1 and CDR2 from the germline V gene are MNHEY and SMNVEV (reference sequence). This CDR3 has 14 amino acids. V lost 3 bases, J lost 2 bases, and 11 bases lay in between. For every sample, about 10^5 TCR templates were assayed. The table came from immunoSEQ multiplex PCR; TCRdb's copy has only in-frame clones and leaves some out. The table shows approximately 46,000 clones, with over 90% occurring only once. The genes are TRBV27 and TRBJ2-7; either TRBD1 or TRBD2 may fit D (5 bases each). The clonotype comes from a human donor in good health. Specimen: CD8+ T cells sorted from blood. The CDR3 coding sequence is TGTGCCAGCAGTTTGAGGGGTCTTACCTACGAGCAGTACTTC. Amino acid sequence: CASSLRGLTYEQYF.